This T cell receptor beta chain was identified during a study of blood T cell repertoires in COVID-19 (dated by TCRdb to the early 2020s). The study in broad terms: Collaborator samples came from the United States, Italy and Spain and covered acute and convalescent phases of COVID-19. The prospective study material was composed of cDNA or gDNA derived from T cells, B-cell-depleted T cells, or PBMCs. Deeply sampled blood TCRbeta repertoires from subjects exposed to, actively infected with, or recovered from COVID-19 were included in the dataset. A freely available public database, intended as a resource for researchers studying the immune response to SARS-CoV-2, is where the repertoires were released. Samples came from the ongoing ImmuneRACE study (first 160 participants) plus 1,254 subjects from 6 global collaborators. A de-identified subject ID, COVID-19 status, age in years and sex were almost always included in the sample metadata. Where available, HLA class I and class II types were obtained from metadata supplied by the sample provider rather than from assay-based typing. What the research found in general, with its limitations: Clinical and demographic metadata were provided uncurated, with the amount varying by source and participant.

Collaborating institutions collected whole blood in K2EDTA tubes following their own protocols. For TCRbeta analysis, collaborators shipped samples as frozen whole blood, isolated PBMCs, or DNA extracted from either of those sample types. The immunoSEQ Assay, a bias-controlled multiplex PCR, was used to amplify TCRbeta CDR3 regions from genomic DNA. Processing in the source paper ran as follows. Nucleated cell counts per sample were estimated from amplification of reference gene primers within the assay. To quantify the absolute abundance of each unique TCRbeta CDR3 rearrangement, sequence reads were collapsed and filtered. Productive Simpson clonality was computed per sample as the square root of Simpson's diversity index over productive rearrangements. TCRdb mirrors the immuneACCESS table, restricted to in-frame sequences. Some clones are absent from its copies; in checked studies, under half trace to an unresolved V gene, and the reason for the others is unknown. That table supplies the V and J calls and clone size; D and trimming were determined from the DNA. The sample table shows approximately 130,000 clones, and just under 85% are seen once. The ten biggest clones cover 9.5% to 15% of the sample.

From the germline V gene (reference sequence), CDR1 is GTSNPN and CDR2 is SVGIG. From the cysteine through the phenylalanine, the CDR3 covers 15 amino acids. The DNA shown is the 45-base CDR3, in frame from base 1. Trimming costs V 1 base and J 5 bases, and their ends lie 17 bases apart. To note about this clone: It lacks a known antigen. The record has no base qualities; no much larger clone is one base away.

The chain was built from TRBV30 and TRBJ2-5; TRBD2 might be the D gene, on 6 matching bases. This clonotype was obtained from a human donor in a cohort sampled during active COVID-19. The sequenced sample consisted of peripheral blood. In nucleotides, the sequence is TGTGCCTGGAGTGAAGGCCGGGACTGGGGTGAGACCCAGTACTTC. Translated, this gives CAWSEGRDWGETQYF.